This T cell receptor (beta chain) derives from a study of cytomegalovirus exposure and HLA in healthy donors. Study findings and constraints: Cytomegalovirus association was listed for about 170 TCR beta chains.

CDR1 SGHTS and CDR2 YDEGEE come from the germline V gene. The CDR3 has 13 amino acids. The V end lost 3 bases, the J end lost 5 bases, and 10 bases lay between the germline ends. The assay was immunoSEQ multiplex PCR, and TCRdb's table has in-frame clones only and misses some. The sample includes about 200,000 clones, more than 65% of them seen just once. To note about this clone: Its target is not known.

This rearrangement joins TRBV5-8 to TRBJ2-3; D uncertain. The clonotype comes from a woman aged 25 to 39 in good health and CMV-seropositive. The source material was PBMCs. CDR3 DNA sequence: TGTGCCAGCAGCTCCCGGCCGGGAGATACGCAGTATTTT. Residues: CASSSRPGDTQYF.